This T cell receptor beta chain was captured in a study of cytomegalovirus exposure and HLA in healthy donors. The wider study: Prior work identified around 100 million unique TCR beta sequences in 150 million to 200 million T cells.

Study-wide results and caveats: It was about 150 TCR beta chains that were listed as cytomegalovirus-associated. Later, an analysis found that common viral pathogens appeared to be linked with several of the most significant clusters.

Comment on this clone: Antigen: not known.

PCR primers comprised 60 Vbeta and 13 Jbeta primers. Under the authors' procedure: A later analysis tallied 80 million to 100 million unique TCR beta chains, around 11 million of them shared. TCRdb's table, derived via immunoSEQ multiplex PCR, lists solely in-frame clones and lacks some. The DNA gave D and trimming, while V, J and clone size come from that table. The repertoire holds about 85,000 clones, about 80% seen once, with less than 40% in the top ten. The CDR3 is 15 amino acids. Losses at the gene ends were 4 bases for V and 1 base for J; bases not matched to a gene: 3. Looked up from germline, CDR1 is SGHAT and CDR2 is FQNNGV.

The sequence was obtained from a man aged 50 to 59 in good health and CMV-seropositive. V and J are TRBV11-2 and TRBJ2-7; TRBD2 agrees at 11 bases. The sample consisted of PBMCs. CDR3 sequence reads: CASSSGLAASYEQYF. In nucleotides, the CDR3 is TGTGCCAGCAGCTCGGGACTAGCGGCTTCCTACGAGCAGTACTTC.